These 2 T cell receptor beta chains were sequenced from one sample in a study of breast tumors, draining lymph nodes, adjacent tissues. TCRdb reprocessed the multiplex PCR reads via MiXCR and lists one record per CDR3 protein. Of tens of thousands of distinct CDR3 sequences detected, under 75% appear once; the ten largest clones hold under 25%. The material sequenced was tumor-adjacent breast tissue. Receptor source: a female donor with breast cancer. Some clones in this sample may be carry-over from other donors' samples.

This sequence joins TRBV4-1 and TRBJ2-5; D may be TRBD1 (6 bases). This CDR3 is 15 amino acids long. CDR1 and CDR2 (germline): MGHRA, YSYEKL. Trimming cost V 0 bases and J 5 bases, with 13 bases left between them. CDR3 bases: TGCGCCAGCAGCCAAGAACAGGGATGGGGTGAGACCCAGTACTTC. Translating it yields CASSQEQGWGETQYF.

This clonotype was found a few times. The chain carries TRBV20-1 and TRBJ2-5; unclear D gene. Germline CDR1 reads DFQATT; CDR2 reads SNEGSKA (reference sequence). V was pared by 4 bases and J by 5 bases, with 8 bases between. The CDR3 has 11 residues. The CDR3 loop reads CSATPRETQYF. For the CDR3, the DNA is TGCAGTGCTACCCCGAGGGAGACCCAGTACTTC.